This T cell receptor beta chain was retrieved from a study of T cell changes during pregnancy in multiple sclerosis. The CDR3 loop spans 16 amino acids. V lost 6 bases, J lost 8 bases, and 11 bases stayed unmatched. CDR1 and CDR2 (germline): MDHEN, SYDVKM. Sequenced by immunoSEQ multiplex PCR; TCRdb stores in-frame clones only, minus some. This sample carries about 20,000 clones, approximately 90% of them seen once, and the ten largest clones take 5% to 6%. The sample holds one count of this clone. The sequence was obtained from a female donor in good health, enrolled as a control in a pregnancy study. This specimen was CD8+ T cells from peripheral blood mononuclear cells, taken in the second trimester of pregnancy. The gene calls are TRBV28 and TRBJ2-4; 12 bases line up with TRBD2. The CDR3 protein is CASSSYLAGGEDIQYF. CDR3 DNA: TGTGCCAGCAGCTCCTATCTAGCGGGGGGGGAGGACATTCAGTACTTC.